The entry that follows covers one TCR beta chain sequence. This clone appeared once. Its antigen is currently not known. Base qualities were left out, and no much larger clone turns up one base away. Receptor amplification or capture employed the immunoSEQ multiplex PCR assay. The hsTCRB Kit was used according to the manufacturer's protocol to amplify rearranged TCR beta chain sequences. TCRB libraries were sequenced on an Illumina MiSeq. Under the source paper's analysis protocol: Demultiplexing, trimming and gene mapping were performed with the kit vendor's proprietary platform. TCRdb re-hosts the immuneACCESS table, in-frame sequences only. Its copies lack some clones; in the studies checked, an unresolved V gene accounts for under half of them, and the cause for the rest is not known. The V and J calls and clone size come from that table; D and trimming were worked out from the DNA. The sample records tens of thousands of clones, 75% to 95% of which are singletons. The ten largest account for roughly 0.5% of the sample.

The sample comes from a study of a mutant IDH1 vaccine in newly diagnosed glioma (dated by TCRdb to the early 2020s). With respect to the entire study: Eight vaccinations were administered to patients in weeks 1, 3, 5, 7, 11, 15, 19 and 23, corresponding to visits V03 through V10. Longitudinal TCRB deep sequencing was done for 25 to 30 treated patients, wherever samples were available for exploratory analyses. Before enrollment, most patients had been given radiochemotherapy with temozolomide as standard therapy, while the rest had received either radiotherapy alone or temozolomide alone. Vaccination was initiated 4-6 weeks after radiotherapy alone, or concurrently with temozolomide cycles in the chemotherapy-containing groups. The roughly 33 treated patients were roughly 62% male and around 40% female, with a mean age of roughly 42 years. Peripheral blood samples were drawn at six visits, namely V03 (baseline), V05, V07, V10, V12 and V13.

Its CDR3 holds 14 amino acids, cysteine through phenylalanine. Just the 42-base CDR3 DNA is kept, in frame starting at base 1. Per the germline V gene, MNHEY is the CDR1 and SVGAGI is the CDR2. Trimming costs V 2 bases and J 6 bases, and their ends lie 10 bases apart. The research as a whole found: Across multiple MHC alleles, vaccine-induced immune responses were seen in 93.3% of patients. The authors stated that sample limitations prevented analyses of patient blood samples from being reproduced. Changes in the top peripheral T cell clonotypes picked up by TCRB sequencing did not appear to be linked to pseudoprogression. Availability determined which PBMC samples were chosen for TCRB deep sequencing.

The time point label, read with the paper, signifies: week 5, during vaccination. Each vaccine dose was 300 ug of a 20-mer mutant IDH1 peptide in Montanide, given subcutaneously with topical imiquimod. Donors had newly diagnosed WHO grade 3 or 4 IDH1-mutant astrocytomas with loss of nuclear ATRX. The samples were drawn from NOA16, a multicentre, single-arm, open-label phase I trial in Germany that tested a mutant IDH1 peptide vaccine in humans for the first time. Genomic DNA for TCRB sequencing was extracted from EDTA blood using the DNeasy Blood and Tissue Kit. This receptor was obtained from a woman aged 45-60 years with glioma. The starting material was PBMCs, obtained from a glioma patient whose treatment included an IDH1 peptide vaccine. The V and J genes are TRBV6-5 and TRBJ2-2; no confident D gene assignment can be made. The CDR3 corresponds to CASSYDHVPGELFF. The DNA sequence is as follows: TGTGCCAGCAGTTACGACCACGTCCCCGGGGAGCTGTTTTTT.